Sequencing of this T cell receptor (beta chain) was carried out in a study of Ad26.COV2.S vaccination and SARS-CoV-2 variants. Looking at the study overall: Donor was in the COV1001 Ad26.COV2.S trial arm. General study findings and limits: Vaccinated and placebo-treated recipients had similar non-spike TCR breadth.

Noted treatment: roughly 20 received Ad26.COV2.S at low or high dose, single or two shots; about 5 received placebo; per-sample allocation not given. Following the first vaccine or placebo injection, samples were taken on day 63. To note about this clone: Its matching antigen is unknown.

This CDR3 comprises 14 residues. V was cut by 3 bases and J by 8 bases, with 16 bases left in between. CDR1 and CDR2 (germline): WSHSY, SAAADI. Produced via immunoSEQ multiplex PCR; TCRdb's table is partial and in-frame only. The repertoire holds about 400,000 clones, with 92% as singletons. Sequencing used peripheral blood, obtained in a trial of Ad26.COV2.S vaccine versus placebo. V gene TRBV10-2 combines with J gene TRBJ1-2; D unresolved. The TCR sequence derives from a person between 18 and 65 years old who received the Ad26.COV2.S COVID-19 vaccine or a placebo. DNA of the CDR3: TGCGCCAGCAGTGATTCTCCCGGTCTGCTGGGCTACACCTTC. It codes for CASSDSPGLLGYTF.